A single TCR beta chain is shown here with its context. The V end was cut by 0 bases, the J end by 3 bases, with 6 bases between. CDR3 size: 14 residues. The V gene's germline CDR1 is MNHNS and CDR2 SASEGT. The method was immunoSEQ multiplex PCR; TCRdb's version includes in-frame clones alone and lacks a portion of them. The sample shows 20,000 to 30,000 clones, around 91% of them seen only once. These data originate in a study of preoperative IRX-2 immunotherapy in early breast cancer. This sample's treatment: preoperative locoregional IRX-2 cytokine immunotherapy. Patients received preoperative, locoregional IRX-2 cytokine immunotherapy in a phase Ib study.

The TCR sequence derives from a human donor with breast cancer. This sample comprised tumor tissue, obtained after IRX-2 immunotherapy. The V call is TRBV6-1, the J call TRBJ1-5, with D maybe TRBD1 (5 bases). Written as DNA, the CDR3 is TGTGCCAGCAGTGAAGCGGGGGTCAATCAGCCCCAGCATTTT. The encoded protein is CASSEAGVNQPQHF.